The clone carrying this T cell receptor (beta chain) was detected a few times. Its antigen is not identified. The data derive from a study of shared clonotypes between healthy human individuals. Overall study findings and caveats: With a few donors compared, around 5.4% of naive CD4 clonotypes were shared.

V lost 6 bases and J 4 bases, leaving 14 bases between the germline ends. Germline CDR1 and CDR2: SGHTA and FQGTGA. The CDR3 length is 14 residues. Within Nashville, Tennessee resided all donors, each a Caucasian adult. Naive CD45RA+ and memory CD45RA-negative subsets were split from CD4+ cells. Generated by immunoSEQ multiplex PCR, the TCRdb table keeps only in-frame clones and is missing some. The table records 300,000 to 400,000 clones, 73% of them present only once. The specimen was memory CD4+ T cells sorted from blood. Subset reported: CD45RA-negative fraction. This rearrangement joins TRBV7-3 to TRBJ2-3; D is unclear. This sequence was found in a man younger than 40 in good health. The CDR3 region is CASRFGVESDTQYF. The DNA for the CDR3 is TGTGCCAGCAGGTTTGGAGTCGAATCAGATACGCAGTATTTT.